This note documents a single T cell receptor (beta chain) sequence. Its specificity is unknown. This record comes from a study of radiotherapy plus CTLA-4 blockade in lung cancer. The study's findings and limits: Response was reportedly best predicted by early blood T cell clone dynamics, with interferon-beta.

The CDR3 runs to 15 residues. Germline V CDR1 and CDR2: SGHDT, YYEEEE. V lost 0 bases and J 0 bases, leaving 9 bases between the germline ends. Produced via immunoSEQ multiplex PCR; TCRdb's table is partial and in-frame only. In the table there are 15,000 to 20,000 clones, about 82% of which are singletons. V usage is TRBV5-6 and J usage is TRBJ1-1; no clear D. The source material was peripheral blood, sampled from a patient treated with radiotherapy plus ipilimumab. This TCR was sampled from a human donor with non-small cell lung cancer whose response to radiotherapy plus ipilimumab could not be evaluated. Written as DNA, the CDR3 is TGTGCCAGCAGCTTGGCCCGAGGGCTGAACACTGAAGCTTTCTTT. The encoded protein is CASSLARGLNTEAFF.